Shown below are 9 T cell receptor beta chains from a single sample sequenced in a study of vaccination effects on CD4 cells after COVID-19. For these TCRs, the target antigens are not known. TCRdb keeps only in-frame clones here, not all; method: immunoSEQ multiplex PCR. The sample holds approximately 61,000 clones, 78% seen once. The authors isolated CD4+ T cells after around nine days of culture. Subjects were given two BNT162b2 or mRNA-1273 vaccine doses. The specimen was CD4+ T cells from PBMCs cultured without peptide, collected after COVID-19 vaccination. These receptors all stem from a human donor who received a COVID-19 vaccine.

The chain links TRBV9 to TRBJ1-1; 9 bases align to TRBD1. CDR3 length: 14 residues. V was pared by 0 bases and J by 5 bases, with 2 bases of the junction left unmatched. Germline CDR1 is SGDLS and CDR2 is YYNGEE. The CDR3: CASSVGQGVTEAFF. In DNA form, the CDR3 reads TGTGCCAGCAGCGTAGGACAGGGGGTGACTGAAGCTTTCTTT.

The chain joins TRBV29-1 to TRBJ1-1, with a tentative D call TRBD1 (5 bases). The CDR3 loop spans 13 amino acids. Trimming shortened V by 8 bases and J by 1 base, and 14 bases separated the two germline ends. CDR1 and CDR2 from the germline V gene are SQVTM and ANQGSEA. CDR3 nucleotides: TGCAGCTCCCATACAGGAACGAACACTGAAGCTTTCTTT. It translates to CSSHTGTNTEAFF.

The chain carries TRBV29-1 and TRBJ1-1; no definite D call. Germline CDR1 is SQVTM and CDR2 is ANQGSEA. The germline V and J ends were trimmed by 3 bases and 0 bases, with 11 bases remaining between them. This CDR3 has 14 amino acids. The DNA for the CDR3 is TGCAGCGTTGATGGGCAGCTGCTGAACACTGAAGCTTTCTTT. Its translation is CSVDGQLLNTEAFF.

The chain uses TRBV7-2 and TRBJ2-7, with 12 bases aligning to TRBD2. The CDR3 totals 16 residues. The V gene end was trimmed by 1 base and the J gene end by 7 bases; junction bases not matched to a gene: 8. Germline V gene data show CDR1 as SGHTA and CDR2 as FQGNSA. CDR3 sequence reads: CASSLVASGRAGEQYF. The DNA of the CDR3 is TGTGCCAGCAGCTTAGTGGCTAGCGGGAGGGCCGGGGAGCAGTACTTC. Full variable domain (rest looked up from reference TRBV7-2 and TRBJ2-7): GAGVSQSPSNKVTEKGKDVELRCDPISGHTALYWYRQSLGQGLEFLIYFQGNSAPDKSGLPSDRFSAERTGGSVSTLTIQRTQQEDSAVYLCASSLVASGRAGEQYFGPGTRLTVT.

The V and J genes are TRBV9 and TRBJ1-4, with 11 bases that match TRBD1. The germline V gene has CDR1 SGDLS and CDR2 YYNGEE. Trimming at V came to 0 bases and at J to 8 bases, leaving 3 bases not matched to a gene. This CDR3 spans 15 amino acids. This CDR3 reads CASSVDGTGGEKLFF. DNA of the CDR3: TGTGCCAGCAGCGTAGATGGGACAGGGGGGGAAAAACTGTTTTTT.

The CDR3 DNA reads TGTGCCAGCAGCTTACAGCAGAGCGCCGTCCCCGGGGAGCTGTTTTTT. It specifies CASSLQQSAVPGELFF. V gene TRBV9 combines with J gene TRBJ2-2; D gene uncertain. V was pared by 4 bases and J by 6 bases, with 19 bases between. The CDR3 length is 16 residues. Germline CDR1 reads SGDLS; CDR2 reads YYNGEE.

This chain uses TRBV3-1 (or the pseudogene TRBV3-2) with TRBJ1-1; D gene uncertain. The CDR3 consists of 13 residues. Trimming stripped 3 bases from V and 1 base from J, with 6 bases between. Germline V gene data show CDR1 as LGHDT and CDR2 as YNNKEL (reference sequence). CDR3 protein: CASSHRQNTEAFF. DNA for the CDR3: TGTGCCAGCAGCCATCGGCAGAACACTGAAGCTTTCTTT.

The chain is built from TRBV27 and TRBJ2-4, with 8 bases matching TRBD1. The CDR3 is 16 amino acids. Trimming cost V 4 bases and J 4 bases; bases outside gene matches: 9. Germline V gene sequence: CDR1 MNHEY, CDR2 SMNVEV (reference sequence). The CDR3 nucleotides read TGTGCCAGCAGTTCCCTGCGGGACAGGCCGAAAAACATTCAGTACTTC. This translates into CASSSLRDRPKNIQYF.

V is TRBV13 and J is TRBJ2-3, with a possible D match to TRBD1 (5 bases). Looked up from germline, CDR1 is PRHDT and CDR2 is FYEKMQ (reference sequence). The germline V and J ends were trimmed by 8 bases and 2 bases, with 17 bases remaining between them. This CDR3 has 15 amino acids. The CDR3 protein is CASRDLGQATDTQYF. The CDR3 nucleotides read TGTGCCAGCCGCGATCTGGGGCAGGCCACAGATACGCAGTATTTT.